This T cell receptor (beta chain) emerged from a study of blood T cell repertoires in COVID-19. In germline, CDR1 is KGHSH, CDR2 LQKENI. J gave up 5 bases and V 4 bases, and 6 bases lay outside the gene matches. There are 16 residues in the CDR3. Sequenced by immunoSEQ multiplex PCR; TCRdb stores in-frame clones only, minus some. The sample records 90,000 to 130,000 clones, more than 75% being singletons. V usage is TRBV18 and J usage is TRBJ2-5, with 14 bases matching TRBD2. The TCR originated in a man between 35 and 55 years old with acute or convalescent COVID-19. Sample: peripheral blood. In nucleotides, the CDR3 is TGTGCCAGCTCACTACGACTAGCGGGAGGGCACGAGACCCAGTACTTC. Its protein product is CASSLRLAGGHETQYF.